One and the same sample provided the 15 T cell receptor beta chains below, sequenced in a study of early T cells in non-severe SARS-CoV-2 infection listed by TCRdb under 2021. The method was 5' RACE. Sequencer: NextSeq 500. Starting from the raw public reads, TCRdb applied fastp trimming at Q25, assembled clones with MiXCR and retained in-frame beta chains. Identical CDR3 protein sequences are pooled into one entry, listed with their most common genes and DNA. The sample table holds 90,000 or so distinct CDR3 sequences, of which 14% to 15% were seen once. Approximately 6% of the sample rests with the top ten. The sequenced sample consisted of whole blood. These receptors were obtained from an adult who was a healthcare worker with PCR-confirmed SARS-CoV-2 infection or an uninfected control (not recorded which).

This clonotype was seen many times. The chain employs TRBV4-3 and TRBJ2-1; D possibly corresponds to TRBD2 (6 bases). The CDR3 is 14 residues long. The germline V gene has CDR1 LGHNA and CDR2 YSLEER. V dropped 4 bases and J dropped 3 bases, with 10 bases sitting between them. The CDR3 bases are TGCGCCAGCAGCCCCGGGAGCCTCTACAATGAGCAGTTCTTC. Its protein product is CASSPGSLYNEQFF.

This clonotype was counted many times. The chain joins TRBV4-3 to TRBJ1-1; possibly TRBD1 for D (6 bases). CDR1 is LGHNA and CDR2 is YSLEER in the germline V gene. The CDR3 covers 14 residues. Between the trimmed V and J ends, which lost 2 bases and 4 bases, there was a span of 11 bases. This chain's CDR3 is CASSQTGSVTEAFF. As DNA, the CDR3 is TGCGCCAGCAGCCAAACAGGGTCGGTCACTGAAGCTTTCTTT.

The chain's CDR3 is CSAATGTQPQHF. The DNA for the CDR3 is TGCAGTGCTGCAACAGGGACTCAGCCCCAGCATTTT. This chain uses TRBV20-1 with TRBJ1-5, with D possibly matching TRBD1 (6 bases). CDR1 and CDR2 from the germline V gene are DFQATT and SNEGSKA (reference sequence). Trimming shortened V by 5 bases and J by 6 bases, and 11 bases separated the two germline ends. CDR3 length: 12 residues.

The chain uses TRBV11-2 and TRBJ2-1; D is ambiguous. The V end lost 0 bases, the J end lost 3 bases, and 6 bases lay between the germline ends. The CDR3 sequence is 14 residues long. CDR1 and CDR2 from the germline V gene are SGHAT and FQNNGV. This CDR3 reads CASSLEFDYNEQFF. CDR3 in DNA: TGTGCCAGCAGCTTAGAGTTTGACTACAATGAGCAGTTCTTC.

Concerning this clonotype itself: Compared with germline, one end of the junction differs, possibly owing to a read error. The chain employs TRBV20-1 and TRBJ2-1, with TRBD2 matching 7 bases. This CDR3 contains 14 residues. Germline-derived CDR1 and CDR2 are DFQATT and SNEGSKA (reference sequence). CDR3 in amino acids: CSARESWREFDLIF. In nucleotides, the CDR3 is TGCAGTGCTAGGGAATCGTGGCGGGAGTTCGACCTAATCTTC.

This clonotype was seen many times. The rearrangement links TRBV5-1 to TRBJ2-1; 9 bases match TRBD1. The CDR3 has 15 amino acids. Trimming took 4 bases from V and 7 from J; bases not matched to a gene: 9. Per germline, CDR1 SGHRS and CDR2 YFSETQ. CDR3 sequence: CASSPGTGPLNEQFF. The CDR3 coding sequence is TGCGCCAGCAGCCCCGGGACAGGGCCATTGAATGAGCAGTTCTTC.

This clonotype was counted ten times or more. This rearrangement joins TRBV3-1 to TRBJ2-1; D possibly corresponds to TRBD1 (5 bases). Germline CDR1 and CDR2: LGHDT and YNNKEL (reference sequence). Trimming left V 4 bases short and J 4 bases short, with 17 bases between. The CDR3 is made up of 16 amino acids. CDR3 coding DNA: TGTGCCAGCAGCCGAGACAGCAGGCCTAAGTACAATGAGCAGTTCTTC. It codes for CASSRDSRPKYNEQFF.

This clonotype has a count of ten or more. This chain uses TRBV20-1 with TRBJ2-1, with 8 bases identical to TRBD1. CDR1 is DFQATT and CDR2 is SNEGSKA in the germline V gene (reference sequence). The CDR3 is 13 amino acids. The CDR3 sequence: CSGTGGSYNEQFF. The CDR3 nucleotides read TGCAGCGGTACAGGGGGTTCCTACAATGAGCAGTTCTTC.

This clonotype was seen a single time. A read error may produce the germline difference seen at one junction end. This rearrangement joins TRBV12-5 to TRBJ2-5; D call uncertain. The length of the CDR3 is 13 residues. CDR1 is LGHNT and CDR2 is FRNRAP in the germline V gene. CDR3 residues: CVSGPSRTETQYF. CDR3 DNA: TGTGTTAGTGGTCCCAGTCGCACGGAGACCCAGTACTTC.

This clonotype came up many times. J is TRBJ1-1 and V is TRBV25-1; D uncertain. CDR1 is MGHDK, CDR2 SYGVNS, per germline. This CDR3 comprises 11 residues. V shed 8 bases and J shed 1 base, with 5 bases lying between them. Written as DNA, the CDR3 is TGTGCCAGCGGGGAGAACACTGAAGCTTTCTTT. Amino acids: CASGENTEAFF. The whole variable domain, remainder taken from reference TRBV25-1 and TRBJ1-1, is EADIYQTPRYLVIGTGKKITLECSQTMGHDKMYWYQQDPGMELHLIHYSYGVNSTEKGDLSSESTVSRIRTEHFPLTLESARPSHTSQYLCASGENTEAFFGQGTRLTVV.

The CDR3 loop reads CSAVPPREPYEQYF. The CDR3 bases are TGCAGTGCTGTCCCCCCTAGGGAACCCTACGAGCAGTACTTC. The genes are TRBV20-1 and TRBJ2-7; D remains unclear. CDR1 DFQATT and CDR2 SNEGSKA come from the germline V gene (reference sequence). The CDR3 is 14 residues long. Trimming pared 5 bases from V and 2 bases from J, leaving 16 bases between.

This clonotype was seen a handful of times. The chain employs TRBV11-2 and TRBJ2-5; 9 bases map to TRBD2. The CDR3 length is 15 residues. The germline V gene encodes CDR1 SGHAT and CDR2 FQNNGV. The ends lost 1 base at V and 6 bases at J; junction bases unmatched: 6. The CDR3 sequence is CASSLAVSGSQTQYF. The DNA for the CDR3 is TGTGCCAGCAGCTTAGCTGTTAGCGGGAGTCAGACCCAGTACTTC.

This rearrangement joins TRBV7-2 to TRBJ2-2; no clear D gene. The CDR3 consists of 13 residues. V was clipped by 5 bases and J by 6 bases, with 10 bases between them. CDR1 and CDR2 from the germline V gene are SGHTA and FQGNSA. The CDR3 DNA reads as TGTGCCAGCAGCCTCAGCGTCGCCGGGGAGCTGTTTTTT. As protein: CASSLSVAGELFF.

V is TRBV3-1 and J is TRBJ1-6; D perhaps matches TRBD1 (6 bases). CDR1 and CDR2 (germline): LGHDT, YNNKEL (reference sequence). Trimming removed 3 bases at V and 11 bases at J, with 14 bases between. The CDR3 is 14 residues long. CDR3 nucleotide sequence: TGTGCCAGCAGCCAGATGCTACAGGGTACACCCCTCCACTTT. Translation: CASSQMLQGTPLHF.

This clonotype appeared many times. This chain uses TRBV11-2 with TRBJ2-7; D unresolved. This CDR3 has 14 amino acids. Per the germline V gene, CDR1 is SGHAT and CDR2 is FQNNGV. The ends were cut back, 0 bases at V and 2 bases at J, with 8 bases in the middle. The CDR3, as DNA: TGTGCCAGCAGCTTAGACCCCGGTCCCTACGAGCAGTACTTC. Translating it yields CASSLDPGPYEQYF.